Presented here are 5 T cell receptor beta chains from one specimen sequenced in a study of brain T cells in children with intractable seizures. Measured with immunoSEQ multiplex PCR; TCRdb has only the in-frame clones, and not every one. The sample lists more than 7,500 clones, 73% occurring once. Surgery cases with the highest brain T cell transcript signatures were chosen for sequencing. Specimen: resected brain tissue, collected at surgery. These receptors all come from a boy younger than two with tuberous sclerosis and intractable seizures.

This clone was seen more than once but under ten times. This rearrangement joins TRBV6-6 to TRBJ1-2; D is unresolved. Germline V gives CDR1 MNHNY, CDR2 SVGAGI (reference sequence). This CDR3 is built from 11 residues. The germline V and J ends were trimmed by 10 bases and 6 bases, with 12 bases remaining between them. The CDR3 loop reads CATRTYDGYTF. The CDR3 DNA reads TGTGCCACCCGGACCTATGATGGCTACACCTTC.

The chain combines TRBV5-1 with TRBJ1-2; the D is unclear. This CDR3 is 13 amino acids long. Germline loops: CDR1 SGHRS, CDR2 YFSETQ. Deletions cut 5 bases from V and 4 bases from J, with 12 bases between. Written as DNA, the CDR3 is TGCGCCAGCAGGAGGGATACCCGCTATGGCTACACCTTC. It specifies CASRRDTRYGYTF.

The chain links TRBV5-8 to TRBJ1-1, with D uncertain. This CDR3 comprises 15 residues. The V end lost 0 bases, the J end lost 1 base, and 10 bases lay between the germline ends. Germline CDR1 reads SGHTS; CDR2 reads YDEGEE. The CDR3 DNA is TGTGCCAGCAGCTTGGATATCGGCCCGAACACTGAAGCTTTCTTT. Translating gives CASSLDIGPNTEAFF.

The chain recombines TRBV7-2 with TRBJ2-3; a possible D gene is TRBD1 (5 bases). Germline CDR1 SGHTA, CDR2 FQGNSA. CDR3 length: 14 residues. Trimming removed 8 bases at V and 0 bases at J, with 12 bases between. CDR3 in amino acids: CASGRAGSTDTQYF. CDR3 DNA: TGTGCCAGCGGTAGGGCAGGGAGCACAGATACGCAGTATTTT.

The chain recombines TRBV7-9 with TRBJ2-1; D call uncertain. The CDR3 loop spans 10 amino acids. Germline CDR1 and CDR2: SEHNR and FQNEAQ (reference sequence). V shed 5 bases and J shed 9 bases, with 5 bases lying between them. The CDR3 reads CASSTIEQFF. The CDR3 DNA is TGTGCCAGCAGCACGATTGAGCAGTTCTTC.